This is a list of T cell receptor beta chains from one sample in a study of cytomegalovirus exposure and HLA in healthy donors. Sequencing used immunoSEQ multiplex PCR; TCRdb keeps in-frame clones, though not all of them. This sample has fewer than 120,000 clones, with about nine tenths found just once. Specimen: PBMCs. All receptors derive from a woman younger than 35 in good health and CMV-seronegative. Each CDR3 is given with its conserved first and last residue. The D gene is left open where the match is weak. Some rows have no size entry. The others give once, few or many, or a class for an expanded clone.

D,length,J,V,size,CDR3,DNA
TRBD2,14,TRBJ2-1,TRBV27,-,CASSPGTSGSEQFF,TGTGCCAGCAGCCCCGGGACTAGTGGCTCTGAGCAGTTCTTC
-,14,TRBJ2-7,TRBV7-6,few,CASRAGTPTYEQYF,TGTGCCAGCAGGGCCGGGACACCGACCTACGAGCAGTACTTC
TRBD2,15,TRBJ2-2,TRBV7-2,-,CASSPLAGYTGELFF,TGTGCCAGCAGCCCTCTAGCGGGATACACCGGGGAGCTGTTTTTT
-,13,TRBJ1-5,TRBV29-1,once,CSAGGGSNQPQHF,TGCAGCGCCGGCGGGGGGAGCAATCAGCCCCAGCATTTT
TRBD1,11,TRBJ2-3,TRBV28,-,CATQGVQTQYF,TGTGCCACCCAGGGGGTCCAGACGCAGTATTTT
TRBD1,18,TRBJ1-4,TRBV5-1,-,CASSLGPATGGTNEKLFF,TGCGCCAGCAGCTTGGGCCCCGCAACAGGGGGCACTAATGAAAAACTGTTTTTT
-,16,TRBJ2-7,TRBV9,-,CASSVGSAGLTYEQYF,TGTGCCAGCAGCGTAGGTTCGGCGGGGCTAACCTACGAGCAGTACTTC
TRBD2,14,TRBJ2-1,TRBV30,-,CAWSGTSGRGEQFF,TGTGCCTGGAGTGGGACTAGCGGGAGGGGTGAGCAGTTCTTC
TRBD1,14,TRBJ1-1,TRBV28,-,CASSLQGGLTEAFF,TGTGCCAGCAGCCTACAGGGGGGTTTAACTGAAGCTTTCTTT
TRBD2,15,TRBJ2-1,TRBV10-3,-,CAISGTSGENNEQFF,TGTGCCATCAGTGGGACTAGCGGGGAGAACAATGAGCAGTTCTTC
TRBD1,15,TRBJ2-1,TRBV5-4,-,CASSTGQGLYNEQFF,TGTGCCAGCAGCACGGGACAGGGACTGTACAATGAGCAGTTCTTC
-,16,TRBJ1-3,TRBV6-4,-,CASRHSTDSPGNTIYF,TGTGCCAGCAGGCACTCCACGGACAGTCCTGGAAACACCATATATTTT
TRBD2,14,TRBJ2-6,TRBV7-7,-,CASTRGGGANVLTF,TGTGCTAGCACCCGCGGGGGTGGGGCCAACGTCCTGACTTTC
-,15,TRBJ1-3,TRBV28,-,CASSPNRDSGNTIYF,TGTGCCAGCAGTCCTAACCGGGACTCTGGAAACACCATATATTTT
-,12,TRBJ1-5,TRBV18,-,CASSSIDQPQHF,TGTGCCAGCTCATCCATTGATCAGCCCCAGCATTTT
TRBD1,19,TRBJ2-7,TRBV15,-,CATSRDKVAQGTMPYEQYF,TGTGCCACCAGCAGAGATAAAGTCGCACAGGGGACCATGCCCTACGAGCAGTACTTC
TRBD1,14,TRBJ2-5,TRBV25-1,-,CASLSTGGSETQYF,TGTGCCAGCCTTTCTACAGGGGGCTCAGAGACCCAGTACTTC